This T cell receptor (beta chain) comes out of a study of T-cell reconstitution after alpha-beta-depleted transplantation in children. The CDR3 is 14 residues long. V lost 7 bases to trimming and J lost 3 bases; unmatched junction nucleotides: 7. This clonotype was counted a few times. As it was prepared, the TCRbeta library received unique molecular identifiers. Via MiXCR, TCRdb re-called the PCR reads, giving one row per CDR3 protein. The sample has roughly 590,000 distinct CDR3 sequences, approximately 15% seen once. The TCR was taken from a human donor who donated a stem cell graft to a child with acute myeloid leukemia. Specimen: PBMCs from the stem cell graft donor, collected from the stem cell graft. The chain is built from TRBV12-3 or TRBV12-4 and TRBJ1-1, with 8 positions matching TRBD1. The CDR3 region is CASTWTGSYTEAFF. CDR3 bases: TGTGCCAGCACTTGGACAGGGAGCTACACTGAAGCTTTCTTT.